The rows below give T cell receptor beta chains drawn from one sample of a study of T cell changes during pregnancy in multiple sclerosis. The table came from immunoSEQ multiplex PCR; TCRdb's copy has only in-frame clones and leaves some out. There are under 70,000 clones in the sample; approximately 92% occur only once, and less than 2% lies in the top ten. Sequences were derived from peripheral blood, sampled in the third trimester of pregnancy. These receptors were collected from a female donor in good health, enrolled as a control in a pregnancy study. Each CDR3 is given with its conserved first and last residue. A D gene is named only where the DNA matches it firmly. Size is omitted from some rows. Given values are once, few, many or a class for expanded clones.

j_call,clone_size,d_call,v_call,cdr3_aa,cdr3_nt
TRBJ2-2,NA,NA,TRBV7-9,CASSTGDRGGTGELFF,TGTGCCAGCAGCACGGGGGACAGAGGGGGGACCGGGGAGCTGTTTTTT
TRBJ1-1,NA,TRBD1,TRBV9,CASSVTGAGTEAFF,TGTGCCAGCAGCGTAACAGGGGCGGGCACTGAAGCTTTCTTT
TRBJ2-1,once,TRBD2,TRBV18,CASSLTPLAGGGNEQFF,TGTGCCAGCTCCCTAACACCGCTAGCGGGAGGGGGCAATGAGCAGTTCTTC
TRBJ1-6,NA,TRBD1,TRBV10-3,CAISDPGQVGGFNSPLHF,TGTGCCATCAGTGATCCGGGACAGGTTGGAGGCTTTAATTCACCCCTCCACTTT
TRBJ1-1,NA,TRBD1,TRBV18,CASFGTVGTEAFF,TGTGCCAGCTTTGGGACAGTTGGTACTGAAGCTTTCTTT
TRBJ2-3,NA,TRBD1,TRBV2,CASSDEDRVSDTQYF,TGTGCCAGCAGTGATGAGGACAGGGTTTCAGATACGCAGTATTTT
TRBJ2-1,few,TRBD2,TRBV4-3,CASSQDLAGDYNEQFF,TGCGCCAGCAGCCAAGATCTAGCGGGAGATTACAATGAGCAGTTCTTC
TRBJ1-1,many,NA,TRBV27,CASTAAGEGGTEAFF,TGTGCCAGCACGGCGGCAGGGGAGGGGGGCACTGAAGCTTTCTTT
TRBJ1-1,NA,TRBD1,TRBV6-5,CASSYRTGGNPEAFF,TGTGCCAGCAGTTACCGGACAGGGGGCAACCCTGAAGCTTTCTTT
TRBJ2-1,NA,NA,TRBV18,CASSPRGRAYNEQFF,TGTGCCAGCTCACCAAGGGGGAGGGCATACAATGAGCAGTTCTTC
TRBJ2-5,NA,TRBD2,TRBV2,CASSQGLAGGQETQYF,TGTGCCAGCAGTCAAGGACTAGCGGGGGGCCAGGAGACCCAGTACTTC
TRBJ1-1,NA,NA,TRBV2,CASSGQGNTEAFF,TGTGCCAGCAGTGGGCAGGGGAACACTGAAGCTTTCTTT
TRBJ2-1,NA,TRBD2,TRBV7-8,CASSFSGSTVEQFF,TGTGCCAGCAGCTTTAGCGGGAGTACGGTTGAGCAGTTCTTC
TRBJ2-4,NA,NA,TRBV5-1,CASSSGVNIQYF,TGCGCCAGCAGCTCAGGCGTAAACATTCAGTACTTC
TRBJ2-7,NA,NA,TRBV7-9,CATRGEGGGHEQYF,TGTGCCACCAGGGGGGAAGGCGGGGGTCACGAGCAGTACTTC
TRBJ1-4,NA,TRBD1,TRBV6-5,CASSRTGSLEKLFF,TGTGCCAGCAGTCGGACAGGGTCCCTGGAAAAACTGTTTTTT
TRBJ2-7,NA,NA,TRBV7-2,CASRDPGPRGFEQYF,TGTGCCAGCAGGGATCCGGGACCCCGGGGGTTCGAGCAGTACTTC
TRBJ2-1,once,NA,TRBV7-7,CASSPGLTSYNEQFF,TGTGCTAGCAGCCCGGGACTGACCTCCTACAATGAGCAGTTCTTC
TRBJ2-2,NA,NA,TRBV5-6,CASSLAGTGELFF,TGTGCCAGCAGCCTGGCGGGGACCGGGGAGCTGTTTTTT
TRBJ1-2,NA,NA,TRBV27,CASRPSGGNGYTF,TGTGCCAGCAGACCATCCGGGGGTAATGGCTACACCTTC
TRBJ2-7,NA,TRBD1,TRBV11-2,CASSLGDRGMNEQYF,TGTGCCAGCAGCTTAGGGGACAGGGGGATGAACGAGCAGTACTTC
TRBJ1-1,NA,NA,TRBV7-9,CASSRNTGFTEAFF,TGTGCCAGCAGCCGCAATACAGGGTTCACTGAAGCTTTCTTT
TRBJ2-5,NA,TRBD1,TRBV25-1,CASRGTGESGDQYF,TGTGCCAGCAGGGGGACAGGGGAGTCGGGCGACCAGTACTTC
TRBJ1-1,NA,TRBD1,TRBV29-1,CSVVRGRGTEAFF,TGCAGCGTTGTCAGGGGGCGAGGTACTGAAGCTTTCTTT
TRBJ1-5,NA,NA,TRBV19,CASSSGTNSNQPQHF,TGTGCCAGTAGTTCCGGGACAAATAGCAATCAGCCCCAGCATTTT
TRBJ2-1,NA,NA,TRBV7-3,CASSLNMPTHSYNEQFF,TGTGCCAGCAGCTTAAATATGCCCACTCACTCCTACAATGAGCAGTTCTTC
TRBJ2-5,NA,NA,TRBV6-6,CASRPDGIETQYF,TGTGCCAGCAGACCCGACGGGATAGAGACCCAGTACTTC
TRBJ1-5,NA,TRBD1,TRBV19,CASADRVGQPQHF,TGTGCCAGTGCGGACAGGGTTGGACAGCCCCAGCATTTT
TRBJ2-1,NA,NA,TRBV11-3,CASSPRTERGFDEQFF,TGTGCCAGCAGCCCCCGGACAGAGCGAGGCTTTGATGAGCAGTTCTTC
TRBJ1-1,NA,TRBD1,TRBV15,CATSRGDSNREAFF,TGTGCCACCAGTAGAGGGGACAGCAACCGTGAAGCTTTCTTT
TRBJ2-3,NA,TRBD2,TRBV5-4,CASSPQRGSDTQYF,TGTGCCAGCAGCCCACAGCGGGGGTCAGATACGCAGTATTTT
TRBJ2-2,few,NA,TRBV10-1,CATRGRLRTGELFF,TGCGCCACCCGGGGTCGCTTGAGGACCGGGGAGCTGTTTTTT
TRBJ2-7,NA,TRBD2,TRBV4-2,CASSQDGTSATGVSEQYF,TGTGCCAGCAGCCAAGATGGGACTAGCGCGACCGGGGTCTCCGAGCAGTACTTC
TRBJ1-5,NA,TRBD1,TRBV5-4,CASSFNRGQDQPQHF,TGTGCCAGCAGCTTCAACAGGGGGCAGGATCAGCCCCAGCATTTT
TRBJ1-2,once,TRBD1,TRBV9,CARRTGGTTSNYGYTF,TGTGCCAGGAGGACAGGGGGCACGACGAGTAACTATGGCTACACCTTC
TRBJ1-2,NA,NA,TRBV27,CATGAGPGYTF,TGTGCCACTGGCGCGGGGCCCGGCTACACCTTC
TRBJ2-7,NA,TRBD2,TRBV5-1,CASSLGGRVIEQYF,TGCGCCAGCAGCTTGGGGGGGAGGGTCATCGAGCAGTACTTC
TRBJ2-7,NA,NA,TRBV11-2,CASSSLQGLYEQYF,TGTGCCAGCAGCTCCTTGCAGGGGTTATACGAGCAGTACTTC
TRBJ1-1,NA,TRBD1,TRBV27,CASSFSGTGGVTEAFF,TGTGCCAGCAGTTTTAGCGGGACAGGGGGCGTAACTGAAGCTTTCTTT
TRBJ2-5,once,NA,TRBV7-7,CASSLGRQETQYF,TGTGCTAGCAGCTTAGGCAGGCAAGAGACCCAGTACTTC
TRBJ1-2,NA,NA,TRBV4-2,CASSQQGNYGYTF,TGTGCCAGCAGCCAACAGGGGAACTATGGCTACACCTTC
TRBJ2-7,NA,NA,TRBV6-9,CASIEGGAGRDYEQYF,TGTGCCAGCATCGAGGGTGGCGCGGGGCGAGACTACGAGCAGTACTTC
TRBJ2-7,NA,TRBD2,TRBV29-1,CSVEDQVAGAANYEQYF,TGCAGCGTTGAAGATCAGGTAGCGGGGGCCGCTAATTACGAGCAGTACTTC
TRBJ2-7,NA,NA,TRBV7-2,CASSLANRVTYEQYF,TGTGCCAGCAGCTTAGCAAACAGGGTCACCTACGAGCAGTACTTC
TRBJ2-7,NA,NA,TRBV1,CTSSQEPPLASWYEQYF,TGCACCAGCAGCCAAGAACCCCCACTAGCGAGTTGGTACGAGCAGTACTTC
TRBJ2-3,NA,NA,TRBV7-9,CASSFYSGGTDTQYF,TGTGCCAGCAGCTTTTATAGCGGAGGCACAGATACGCAGTATTTT
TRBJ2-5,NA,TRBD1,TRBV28,CASSSPDREIYQETQYF,TGTGCCAGCAGTTCCCCGGACAGGGAGATATATCAAGAGACCCAGTACTTC
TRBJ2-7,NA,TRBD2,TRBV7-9,CASSPGTTSYEQYF,TGTGCCAGCAGCCCCGGGACTACAAGCTACGAGCAGTACTTC
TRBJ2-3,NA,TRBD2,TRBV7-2,CASSPPAGGVTDTQYF,TGTGCCAGCAGCCCCCCTGCGGGAGGGGTCACAGATACGCAGTATTTT
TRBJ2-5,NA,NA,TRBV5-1,CASSGGGPETQYF,TGCGCCAGCAGCGGGGGGGGCCCAGAGACCCAGTACTTC
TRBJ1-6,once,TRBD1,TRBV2,CASTTQGALNSPLHF,TGTGCCAGCACAACCCAGGGGGCCCTCAATTCACCCCTCCACTTT